Included here is one TCR beta chain sequence, with context. The junction differs from germline at one of its ends, possibly a read error. This specimen belongs to a study of tumor-infiltrating lymphocytes in oesophageal squamous cell carcinoma. Germline lookup yields CDR1 SGHVS and CDR2 FNYEAQ. The CDR3 loop spans 14 amino acids. TCRdb recomputed calls from the PCR reads with MiXCR, one row per CDR3 protein. The sample records about 14,000 distinct CDR3 sequences, over 40% being singletons. Specimen: blood. This sequence was found in a male donor with esophageal squamous cell carcinoma. The chain employs TRBV7-6 and TRBJ2-1; maybe TRBD1 (6 bases). The J call is in doubt because the DNA end fits TRBJ2-7 better. The CDR3 spells CASSLEGDPYEQYF. The CDR3 region has the DNA TGTGCTAGCAGCTTAGAGGGGGACCCCTACGAGCAGTACTTC.